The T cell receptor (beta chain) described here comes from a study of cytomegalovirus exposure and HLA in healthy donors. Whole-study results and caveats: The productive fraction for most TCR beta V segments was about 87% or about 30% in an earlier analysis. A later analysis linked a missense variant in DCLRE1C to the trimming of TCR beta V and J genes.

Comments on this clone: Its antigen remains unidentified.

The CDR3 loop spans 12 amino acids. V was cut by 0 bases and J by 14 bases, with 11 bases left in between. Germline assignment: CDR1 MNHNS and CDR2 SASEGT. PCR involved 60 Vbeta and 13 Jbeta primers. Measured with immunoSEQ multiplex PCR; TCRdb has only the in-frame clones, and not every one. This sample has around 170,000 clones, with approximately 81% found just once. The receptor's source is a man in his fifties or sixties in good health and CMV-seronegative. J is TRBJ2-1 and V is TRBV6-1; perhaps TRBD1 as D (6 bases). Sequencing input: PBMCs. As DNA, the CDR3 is TGTGCCAGCAGTGAAGCGGGGGCCTTTAAGTTCTTC. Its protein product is CASSEAGAFKFF.